Below, 10 T cell receptor beta chains from the same sample are listed, as sequenced in a study of Ad26.COV2.S vaccination and SARS-CoV-2 variants. The assay was immunoSEQ multiplex PCR, and TCRdb's table has in-frame clones only and misses some. The data show about 680,000 clones, around 92% seen once. Treatment: over 15 received Ad26.COV2.S at low or high dose, single or two shots; 5 received placebo; per-sample allocation not given. On day 63 after the first injection, vaccine and placebo recipients gave samples. The input for sequencing was peripheral blood, taken in a trial of Ad26.COV2.S vaccine versus placebo. The source of these receptors is a person between 18 and 59 years old who received the Ad26.COV2.S COVID-19 vaccine or a placebo.

The rearrangement links TRBV6-6 to TRBJ2-7, with a possible D match to TRBD1 (6 bases). CDR1 and CDR2 from the germline V gene are MNHNY and SVGAGI (reference sequence). CDR3 length: 15 amino acids. Trimming took 7 bases from V and 4 from J, leaving 20 bases between them. This CDR3 reads CASTGPQKQGYEQYF. For the CDR3, the DNA is TGTGCCAGCACCGGGCCCCAAAAACAGGGATACGAGCAGTACTTC.

A single count supports this clone. The rearrangement uses TRBV3-1 (or the pseudogene TRBV3-2) and TRBJ1-2, with a weak D call TRBD1 (5 bases). The V end lost 0 bases, the J end lost 5 bases, and 7 bases lay between the germline ends. This CDR3 is 13 amino acids long. Germline values: CDR1 LGHDT, CDR2 YNNKEL (reference sequence). The CDR3: CASSQEGVYGYTF. In DNA, the CDR3 is TGTGCCAGCAGCCAAGAGGGGGTTTATGGCTACACCTTC.

This clone appeared once. The chain couples TRBV25-1 to TRBJ2-3; 9 nucleotides agree with TRBD1. The germline V gene encodes CDR1 MGHDK and CDR2 SYGVNS. There are 15 residues in the CDR3. V lost 6 bases and J lost 4; bases outside the gene matches: 8. Written as DNA, the CDR3 is TGTGCCAGCAGCGAAGACAGGGGGAATGCAGATACGCAGTATTTT. As protein: CASSEDRGNADTQYF.

The chain employs TRBV7-9 and TRBJ2-1, with TRBD2 as a possible D gene (6 bases). The CDR3 is 16 residues long. V shed 2 bases and J shed 0 bases, with 11 bases lying between them. CDR1 is SEHNR, CDR2 FQNEAQ, per germline (reference sequence). CDR3 coding DNA: TGTGCCAGCAGCTTACTAGCGTCGAGCTCCTACAATGAGCAGTTCTTC. As protein: CASSLLASSSYNEQFF. The variable domain in full, with the rest retrieved from reference TRBV7-9 and TRBJ2-1, is DTGVSQNPRHKITKRGQNVTFRCDPISEHNRLYWYRQTLGQGPEFLTYFQNEAQLEKSRLLSDRFSAERPKGSFSTLEIQRTEQGDSAMYLCASSLLASSSYNEQFFGPGTRLTVL.

The chain is built from TRBV7-3 and TRBJ2-7, with D tentatively TRBD1 or TRBD2 (5 bases each). Germline loops: CDR1 SGHTA, CDR2 FQGTGA. Trimming took off 1 base at V and 4 bases at J, with 8 bases between the two ends. The CDR3 has 13 amino acids. The CDR3 protein is CASSLNEGYEQYF. The CDR3 bases are TGTGCCAGCAGCTTAAACGAGGGGTACGAGCAGTACTTC.

This clone was observed a handful of times. The V gene is TRBV3-1 (or the pseudogene TRBV3-2), the J gene TRBJ1-4, with a weak D call TRBD1 (5 bases). Deletions cut 4 bases from V and 7 bases from J, with 16 bases between. CDR3 length equals 15 residues. The germline gives CDR1 LGHDT, CDR2 YNNKEL (reference sequence). In DNA, the CDR3 is TGTGCCAGCAGCCCTCGGAGGGGCGCTGGTGAAAAACTGTTTTTT. Its translation is CASSPRRGAGEKLFF.

The CDR3 here is CASSPGHLYSYEQYF. The CDR3, as DNA: TGTGCCAGCAGCCCGGGACACCTCTACTCCTACGAGCAGTACTTC. The V gene is TRBV7-9, the J gene TRBJ2-7, with D possibly matching TRBD1 (6 bases). The CDR3 loop spans 15 amino acids. Trimming stripped 5 bases from V and 0 bases from J, with 14 bases between. CDR1 and CDR2 (germline): SEHNR, FQNEAQ (reference sequence).

CDR3 sequence reads: CATSRVSDVFGDTQYF. In DNA, the CDR3 is TGTGCCACCAGCAGAGTTTCGGACGTTTTTGGAGATACGCAGTATTTT. This chain connects TRBV15 to TRBJ2-3; D uncertain. V was shortened by 1 base and J by 5 bases, with 16 bases between the two germline ends. The CDR3 runs 16 residues. CDR1 LNHNV and CDR2 YYDKDF come from the germline V gene (reference sequence).

The rearrangement uses TRBV7-2 and TRBJ1-3; TRBD1 agrees at 7 bases. V dropped 4 bases and J dropped 4; count of bases not matched to a gene: 4. Germline assignment: CDR1 SGHTA and CDR2 FQGNSA. The CDR3 covers 14 residues. CDR3 bases: TGTGCCAGCAGCTCGACAGGGTCAGGAAACACCATATATTTT. Residues: CASSSTGSGNTIYF.

With respect to this clone: The sample contains more than one DNA sequence encoding this CDR3. The chain is built from TRBV30 and TRBJ2-6, with a tentative D call TRBD2 (5 bases). The CDR3 spans 14 residues. V was pared by 5 bases and J by 0 bases, with 8 bases between. Germline values: CDR1 GTSNPN, CDR2 SVGIG (reference sequence). The CDR3 nucleotides are TGTGCCTGGTCCCGGGACTCTGGGGCCAACGTCCTGACTTTC. This codes for CAWSRDSGANVLTF. The variable domain in full, with the rest retrieved from reference TRBV30 and TRBJ2-6, is SQTIHQWPATLVQPVGSPLSLECTVEGTSNPNLYWYRQAAGRGLQLLFYSVGIGQISSEVPQNLSASRPQDRQFILSSKKLLLSDSGFYLCAWSRDSGANVLTFGAGSRLTVL.